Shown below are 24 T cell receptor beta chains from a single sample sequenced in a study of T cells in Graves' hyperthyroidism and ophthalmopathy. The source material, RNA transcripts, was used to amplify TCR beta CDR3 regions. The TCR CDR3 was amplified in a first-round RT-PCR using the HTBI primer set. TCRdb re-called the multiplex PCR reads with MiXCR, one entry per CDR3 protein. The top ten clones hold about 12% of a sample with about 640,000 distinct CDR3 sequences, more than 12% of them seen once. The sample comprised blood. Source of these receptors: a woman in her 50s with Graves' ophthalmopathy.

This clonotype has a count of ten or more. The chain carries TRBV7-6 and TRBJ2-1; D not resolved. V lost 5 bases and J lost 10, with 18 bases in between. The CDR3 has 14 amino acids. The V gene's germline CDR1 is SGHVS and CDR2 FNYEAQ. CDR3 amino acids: CASSRDVRAGEQFF. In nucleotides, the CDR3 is TGTGCCAGCAGCCGCGATGTCCGGGCCGGAGAGCAGTTCTTC.

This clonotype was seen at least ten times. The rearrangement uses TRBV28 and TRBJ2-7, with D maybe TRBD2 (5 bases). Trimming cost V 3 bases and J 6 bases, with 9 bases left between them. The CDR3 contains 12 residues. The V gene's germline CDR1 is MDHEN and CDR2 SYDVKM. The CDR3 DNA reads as TGTGCCAGCAGTTTTAGTAGCGCCGAGCAGTACTTC. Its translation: CASSFSSAEQYF.

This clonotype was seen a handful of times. The CDR3 sequence: CASTLGQGRFSGANVLTF. The CDR3 bases are TGTGCCAGCACTTTGGGACAGGGGCGATTCTCTGGGGCCAACGTCCTGACTTTC. The rearrangement links TRBV28 to TRBJ2-6, with 10 bases fitting TRBD1. Germline CDR1 MDHEN, CDR2 SYDVKM. The V and J ends lost 7 bases and 0 bases, in that order; junction bases with no gene match: 9. The CDR3 runs to 18 residues.

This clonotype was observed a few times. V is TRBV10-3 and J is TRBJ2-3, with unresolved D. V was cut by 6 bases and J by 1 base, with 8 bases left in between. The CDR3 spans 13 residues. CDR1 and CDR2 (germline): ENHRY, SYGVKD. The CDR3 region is CAISSPGTDTQYF. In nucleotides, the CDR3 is TGTGCCATCAGCTCGCCGGGCACAGATACGCAGTATTTT.

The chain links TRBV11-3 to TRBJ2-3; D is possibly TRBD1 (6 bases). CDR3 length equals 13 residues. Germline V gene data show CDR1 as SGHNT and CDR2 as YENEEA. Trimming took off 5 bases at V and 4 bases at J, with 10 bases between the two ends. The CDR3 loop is CASSTRGADTQYF. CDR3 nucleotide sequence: TGTGCCAGCAGCACCAGGGGCGCAGATACGCAGTATTTT.

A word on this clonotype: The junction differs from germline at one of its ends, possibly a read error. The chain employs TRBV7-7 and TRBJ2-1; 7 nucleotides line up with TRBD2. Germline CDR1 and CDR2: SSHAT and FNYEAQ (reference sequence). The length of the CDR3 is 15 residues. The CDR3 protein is CASSLGAGSDNEQFF. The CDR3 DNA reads TGTGCTAGCAGCTTAGGAGCGGGATCGGACAATGAGCAGTTCTTC.

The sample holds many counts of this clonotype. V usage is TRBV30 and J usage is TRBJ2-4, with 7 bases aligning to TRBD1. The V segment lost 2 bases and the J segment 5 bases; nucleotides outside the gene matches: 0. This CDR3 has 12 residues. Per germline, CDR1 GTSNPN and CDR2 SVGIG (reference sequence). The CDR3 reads CAWSQGENIQYF. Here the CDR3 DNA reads TGTGCCTGGAGTCAGGGGGAAAACATTCAGTACTTC. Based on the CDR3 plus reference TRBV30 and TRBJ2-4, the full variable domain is SQTIHQWPATLVQPVGSPLSLECTVEGTSNPNLYWYRQAAGRGLQLLFYSVGIGQISSEVPQNLSASRPQDRQFILSSKKLLLSDSGFYLCAWSQGENIQYFGAGTRLSVL.

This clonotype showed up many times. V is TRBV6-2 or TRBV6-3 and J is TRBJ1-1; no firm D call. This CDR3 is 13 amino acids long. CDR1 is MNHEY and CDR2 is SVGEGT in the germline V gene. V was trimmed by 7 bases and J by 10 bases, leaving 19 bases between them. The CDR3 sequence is CASKQSPVVTAFF. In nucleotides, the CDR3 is TGTGCCAGCAAGCAGTCCCCGGTGGTGACAGCTTTCTTT.

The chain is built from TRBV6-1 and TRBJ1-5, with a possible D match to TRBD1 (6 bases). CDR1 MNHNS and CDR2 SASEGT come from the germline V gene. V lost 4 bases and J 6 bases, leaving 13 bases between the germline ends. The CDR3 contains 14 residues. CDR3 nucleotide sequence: TGTGCCAGCAGTGCCTTTGGGGGGGCTCAGCCCCAGCATTTT. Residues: CASSAFGGAQPQHF.

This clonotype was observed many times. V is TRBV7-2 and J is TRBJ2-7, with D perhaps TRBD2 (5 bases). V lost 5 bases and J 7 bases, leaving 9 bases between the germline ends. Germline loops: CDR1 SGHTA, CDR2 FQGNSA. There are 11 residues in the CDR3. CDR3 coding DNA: TGTGCCAGCAGCCCCCCGGGGGAGCAGTACTTC. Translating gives CASSPPGEQYF.

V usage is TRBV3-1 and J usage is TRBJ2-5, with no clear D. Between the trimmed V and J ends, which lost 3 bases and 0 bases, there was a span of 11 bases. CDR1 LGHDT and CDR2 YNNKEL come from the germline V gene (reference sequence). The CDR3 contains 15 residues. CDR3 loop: CASSQTLGYQETQYF. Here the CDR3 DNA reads TGTGCCAGCAGCCAGACTCTCGGATACCAAGAGACCCAGTACTTC.

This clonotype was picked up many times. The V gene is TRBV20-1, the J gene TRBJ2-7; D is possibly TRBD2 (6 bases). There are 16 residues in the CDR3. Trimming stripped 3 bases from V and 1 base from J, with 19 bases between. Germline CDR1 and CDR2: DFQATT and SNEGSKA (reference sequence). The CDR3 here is CSARRDLGSGSYEQYF. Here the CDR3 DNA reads TGCAGTGCTAGGCGGGATCTAGGGAGCGGGTCCTACGAGCAGTACTTC.

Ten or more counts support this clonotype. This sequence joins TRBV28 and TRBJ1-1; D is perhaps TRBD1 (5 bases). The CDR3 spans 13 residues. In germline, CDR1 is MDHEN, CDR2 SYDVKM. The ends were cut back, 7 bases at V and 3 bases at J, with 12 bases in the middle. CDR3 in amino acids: CASIGGRDTEAFF. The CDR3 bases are TGTGCCAGCATTGGGGGTCGGGACACTGAAGCTTTCTTT.

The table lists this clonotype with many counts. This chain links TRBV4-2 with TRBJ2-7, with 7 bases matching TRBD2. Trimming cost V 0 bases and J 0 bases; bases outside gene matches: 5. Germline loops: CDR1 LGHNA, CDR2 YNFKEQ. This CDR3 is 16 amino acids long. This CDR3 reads CASSQDQGGSSYEQYF. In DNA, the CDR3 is TGTGCCAGCAGCCAAGATCAGGGAGGGAGCTCCTACGAGCAGTACTTC.

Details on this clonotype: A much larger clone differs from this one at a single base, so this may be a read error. Written as DNA, the CDR3 is TGTGCCAGCAGCTTAGACAGGGACGACGAGCAGTACTTC. This gives the protein CASSLDRDDEQYF. This sequence joins TRBV11-2 and TRBJ2-7; D possibly uses TRBD1 or TRBD2 (5 bases each). V lost 0 bases to trimming and J lost 5 bases, with 8 bases between them. The CDR3 is made up of 13 amino acids. Germline loops: CDR1 SGHAT, CDR2 FQNNGV.

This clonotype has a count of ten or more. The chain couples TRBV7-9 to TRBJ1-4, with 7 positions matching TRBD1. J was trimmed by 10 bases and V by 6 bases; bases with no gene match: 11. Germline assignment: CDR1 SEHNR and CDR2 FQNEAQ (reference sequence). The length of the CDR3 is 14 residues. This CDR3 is CASRPMEGDRKLFF. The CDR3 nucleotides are TGTGCCAGCAGGCCAATGGAGGGGGACAGAAAACTGTTTTTT.

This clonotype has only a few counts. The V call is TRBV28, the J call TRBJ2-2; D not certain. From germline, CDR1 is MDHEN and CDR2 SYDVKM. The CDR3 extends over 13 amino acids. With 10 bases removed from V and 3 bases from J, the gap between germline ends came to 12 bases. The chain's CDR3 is CATTRRYTGELFF. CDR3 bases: TGTGCCACTACGCGGCGGTACACCGGGGAGCTGTTTTTT. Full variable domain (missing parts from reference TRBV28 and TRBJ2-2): DVKVTQSSRYLVKRTGEKVFLECVQDMDHENMFWYRQDPGLGLRLIYFSYDVKMKEKGDIPEGYSVSREKKERFSLILESASTNQTSMYLCATTRRYTGELFFGEGSRLTVL.

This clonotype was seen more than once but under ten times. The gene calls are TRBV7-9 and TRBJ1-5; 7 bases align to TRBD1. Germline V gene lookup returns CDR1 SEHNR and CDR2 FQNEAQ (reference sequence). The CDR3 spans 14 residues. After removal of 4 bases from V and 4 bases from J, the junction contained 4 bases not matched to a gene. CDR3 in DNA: TGTGCCAGCAGCTCCGACAGGGAAAATCAGCCCCAGCATTTT. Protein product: CASSSDRENQPQHF.

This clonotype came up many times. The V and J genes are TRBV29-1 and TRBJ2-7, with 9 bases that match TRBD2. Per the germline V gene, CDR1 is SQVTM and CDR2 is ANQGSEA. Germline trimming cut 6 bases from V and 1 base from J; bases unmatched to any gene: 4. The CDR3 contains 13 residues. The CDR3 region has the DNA TGCAGCGTCGTGACTAGCGGTTCCTACGAGCAGTACTTC. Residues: CSVVTSGSYEQYF.

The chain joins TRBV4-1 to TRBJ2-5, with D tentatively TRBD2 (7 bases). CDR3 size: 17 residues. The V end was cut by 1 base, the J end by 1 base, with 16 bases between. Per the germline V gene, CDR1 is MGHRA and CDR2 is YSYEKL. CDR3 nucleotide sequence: TGCGCCAGCAGCCAAGGGGGGGGCAGGGTGGCCCAAGAGACCCAGTACTTC. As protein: CASSQGGGRVAQETQYF.

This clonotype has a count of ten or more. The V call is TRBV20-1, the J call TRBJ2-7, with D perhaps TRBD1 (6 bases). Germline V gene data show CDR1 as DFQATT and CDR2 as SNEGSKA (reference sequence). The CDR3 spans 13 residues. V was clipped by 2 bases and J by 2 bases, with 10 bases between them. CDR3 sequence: CSARQTGTYEQYF. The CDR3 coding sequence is TGCAGTGCTAGACAGACAGGAACCTACGAGCAGTACTTC.

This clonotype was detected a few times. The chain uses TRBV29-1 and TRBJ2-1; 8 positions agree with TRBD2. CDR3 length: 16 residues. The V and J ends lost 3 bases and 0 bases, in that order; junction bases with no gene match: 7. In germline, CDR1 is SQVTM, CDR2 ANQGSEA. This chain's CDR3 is CSVEGERESSYNEQFF. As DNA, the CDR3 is TGCAGCGTTGAGGGAGAGCGGGAGAGCTCCTACAATGAGCAGTTCTTC.

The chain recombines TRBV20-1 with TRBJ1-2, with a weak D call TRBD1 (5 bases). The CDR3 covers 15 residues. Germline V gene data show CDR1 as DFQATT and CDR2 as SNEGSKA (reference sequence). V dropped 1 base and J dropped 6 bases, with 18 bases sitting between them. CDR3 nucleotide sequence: TGCAGTGCTAGAGGTTCGGAGGGACGGCAGCATGGCTACACCTTC. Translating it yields CSARGSEGRQHGYTF.

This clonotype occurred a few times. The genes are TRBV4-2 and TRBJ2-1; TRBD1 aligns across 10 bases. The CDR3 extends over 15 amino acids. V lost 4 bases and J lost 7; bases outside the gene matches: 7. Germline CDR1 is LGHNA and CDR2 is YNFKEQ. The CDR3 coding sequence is TGTGCCAGCAGCCCTGGGGGGACAGGGGATAATGAGCAGTTCTTC. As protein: CASSPGGTGDNEQFF.